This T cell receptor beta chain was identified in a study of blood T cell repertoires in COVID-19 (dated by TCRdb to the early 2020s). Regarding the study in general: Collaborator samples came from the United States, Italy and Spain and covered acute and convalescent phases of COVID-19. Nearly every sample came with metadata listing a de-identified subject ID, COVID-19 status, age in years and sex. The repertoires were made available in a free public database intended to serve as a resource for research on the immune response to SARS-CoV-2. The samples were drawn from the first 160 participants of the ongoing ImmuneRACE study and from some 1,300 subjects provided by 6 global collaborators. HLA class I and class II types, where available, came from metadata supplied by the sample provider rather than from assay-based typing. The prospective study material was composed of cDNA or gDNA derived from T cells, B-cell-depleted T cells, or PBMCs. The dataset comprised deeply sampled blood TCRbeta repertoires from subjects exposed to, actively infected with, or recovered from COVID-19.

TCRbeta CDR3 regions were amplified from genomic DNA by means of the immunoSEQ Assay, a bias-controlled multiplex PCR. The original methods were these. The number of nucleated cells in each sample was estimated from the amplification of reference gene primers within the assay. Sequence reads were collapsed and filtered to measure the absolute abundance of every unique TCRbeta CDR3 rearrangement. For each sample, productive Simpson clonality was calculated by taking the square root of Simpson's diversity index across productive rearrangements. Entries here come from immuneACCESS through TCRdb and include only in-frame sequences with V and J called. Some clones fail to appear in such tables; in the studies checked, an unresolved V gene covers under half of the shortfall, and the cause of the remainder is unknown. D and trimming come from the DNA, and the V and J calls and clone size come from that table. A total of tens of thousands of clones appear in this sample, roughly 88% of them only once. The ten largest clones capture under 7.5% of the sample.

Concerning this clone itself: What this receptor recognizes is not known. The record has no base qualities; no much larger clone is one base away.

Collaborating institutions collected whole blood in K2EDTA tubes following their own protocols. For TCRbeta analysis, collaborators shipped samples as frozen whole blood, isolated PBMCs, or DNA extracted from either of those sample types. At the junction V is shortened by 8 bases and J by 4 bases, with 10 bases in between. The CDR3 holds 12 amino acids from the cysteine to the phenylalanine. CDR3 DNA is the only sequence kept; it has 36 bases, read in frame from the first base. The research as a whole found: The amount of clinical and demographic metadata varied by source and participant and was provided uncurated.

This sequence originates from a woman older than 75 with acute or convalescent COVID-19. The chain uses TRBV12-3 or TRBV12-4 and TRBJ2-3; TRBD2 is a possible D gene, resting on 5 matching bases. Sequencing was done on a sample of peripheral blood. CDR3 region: CASVRDADTQYF. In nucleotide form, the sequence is TGTGCCAGCGTCCGGGATGCAGATACGCAGTATTTT.